The 23 T cell receptor beta chains given below trace back to one sample, sequenced in a study of cytomegalovirus exposure and HLA in healthy donors. 13 Jbeta primers and 60 Vbeta primers were used for the PCR. Only in-frame clones appear in the TCRdb table, and some are missing; sequencing was by immunoSEQ multiplex PCR. The table has 97,000 or so clones, less than 9.5% seen once. The sequenced sample was PBMCs. The receptors here all came from a man aged 45-65 years in good health and CMV-seropositive.

This clone was counted only a few times. V usage is TRBV7-3 and J usage is TRBJ2-7; D is perhaps TRBD1 (5 bases). The V end was cut by 2 bases, the J end by 6 bases, with 14 bases between. The germline V gene has CDR1 SGHTA and CDR2 FQGTGA. The CDR3 runs 14 residues. The CDR3 here is CASSLSDSLGEQYF. CDR3 DNA sequence: TGTGCCAGCAGCTTATCTGACAGTTTGGGCGAGCAGTACTTC.

Only a few counts were recorded for this clone. The chain carries TRBV30 and TRBJ2-7; TRBD2 agrees at 12 bases. The length of the CDR3 is 12 residues. Germline V gives CDR1 GTSNPN, CDR2 SVGIG (reference sequence). J gave up 6 bases and V 8 bases, and 5 bases lay outside the gene matches. This chain's CDR3 is CAGRGLAGEQYF. The CDR3 coding sequence is TGTGCCGGTAGGGGACTAGCGGGCGAGCAGTACTTC.

This clone was found a few times. The gene calls are TRBV30 and TRBJ2-5, with TRBD2 matching over 9 bases. CDR3 length equals 13 residues. V lost 7 bases and J lost 0; bases outside the gene matches: 3. Looked up from germline, CDR1 is GTSNPN and CDR2 is SVGIG (reference sequence). In DNA form, the CDR3 reads TGTGCCTACCTAGCGGGGTACCAAGAGACCCAGTACTTC. This gives the protein CAYLAGYQETQYF.

This clone turned up a few times. Other nucleotide sequences in the sample specify the same CDR3. The gene calls are TRBV5-1 and TRBJ2-2, with D perhaps TRBD1 (5 bases). Trimming stripped 0 bases from V and 2 bases from J, with 8 bases between. In germline, CDR1 is SGHRS, CDR2 YFSETQ. The CDR3 is 15 residues long. Written as DNA, the CDR3 is TGCGCCAGCAGCTTGGACAGGCCTAACACCGGGGAGCTGTTTTTT. As protein: CASSLDRPNTGELFF.

This clone was counted a few times. This rearrangement joins TRBV5-4 to TRBJ2-1; no clear D. Trimming shortened V by 4 bases and J by 0 bases, and 11 bases separated the two germline ends. Looked up from germline, CDR1 is SGHNT and CDR2 is YYREEE (reference sequence). The CDR3 has 15 amino acids. CDR3 sequence reads: CASSLSFGSYNEQFF. In nucleotides, the CDR3 is TGTGCCAGCAGCCTAAGTTTTGGCTCCTACAATGAGCAGTTCTTC.

In this sample, this clone turned up a few times. The chain combines TRBV7-9 with TRBJ1-1; 7 nucleotides match TRBD1. V was clipped by 2 bases and J by 5 bases; unmatched bases: 8. The length of the CDR3 is 15 residues. The germline CDR1 and CDR2 sequences are SEHNR and FQNEAQ (reference sequence). The CDR3 coding sequence is TGTGCCAGCAGCTTACAGGGGGAGATAAAGACTGAAGCTTTCTTT. It encodes CASSLQGEIKTEAFF.

The chain carries TRBV11-2 and TRBJ1-1; possibly TRBD1 for D (5 bases). V lost 5 bases and J 10 bases, leaving 14 bases between the germline ends. Germline CDR1 is SGHAT and CDR2 is FQNNGV. The CDR3 sequence is 12 residues long. The CDR3 sequence: CASSVVGGGAFF. DNA for the CDR3: TGTGCCAGCAGCGTGGTGGGGGGGGGAGCTTTCTTT.

The chain is built from TRBV10-3 and TRBJ2-7, with 9 positions matching TRBD1. Trimming cost V 6 bases and J 3 bases; bases outside gene matches: 3. The CDR3 totals 13 residues. Germline CDR1 and CDR2: ENHRY and SYGVKD. In nucleotides, the CDR3 is TGTGCCATCAGCCGGACAGGGGACTACGAGCAGTACTTC. Its protein product is CAISRTGDYEQYF.

The gene calls are TRBV2 and TRBJ2-2; 8 bases match TRBD1. CDR3 length: 14 amino acids. Germline CDR1 and CDR2: SNHLY and FYNNEI. J lost 6 bases, V lost 7 bases, and 7 bases had no gene match. The CDR3 nucleotides read TGTGCCAGCAAGGGAGACAGGGGCCCCGGGGAGCTGTTTTTT. It specifies CASKGDRGPGELFF.

The CDR3 DNA reads as TGTGCCAGCAGTGAACAGGGGGCGCGGACGACTGAAGCTTTCTTT. Translation gives CASSEQGARTTEAFF. The chain links TRBV2 to TRBJ1-1; the match to TRBD1 covers 8 bases. The CDR3 has 15 residues. Losses at the gene ends were 2 bases for V and 5 bases for J; bases not matched to a gene: 7. The germline V gene has CDR1 SNHLY and CDR2 FYNNEI. The complete variable domain, with remaining parts taken from reference TRBV2 and TRBJ1-1, reads EPEVTQTPSHQVTQMGQEVILRCVPISNHLYFYWYRQILGQKVEFLVSFYNNEISEKSEIFDDQFSVERPDGSNFTLKIRSTKLEDSAMYFCASSEQGARTTEAFFGQGTRLTVV.

This clone was seen only a few times. The V and J genes are TRBV9 and TRBJ2-3; possibly TRBD1 for D (5 bases). V was pared by 0 bases and J by 8 bases, with 13 bases between. Germline V gene data show CDR1 as SGDLS and CDR2 as YYNGEE. The CDR3 spans 14 residues. Written as DNA, the CDR3 is TGTGCCAGCAGCGTAGAAACGGCCCAGGGTACGCAGTATTTT. Amino acids: CASSVETAQGTQYF.

This clone was detected only a few times. The chain recombines TRBV30 with TRBJ1-1; maybe TRBD1 (5 bases). The CDR3 extends over 14 amino acids. Trimming cost V 0 bases and J 2 bases, with 10 bases left between them. CDR1 and CDR2 from the germline V gene are GTSNPN and SVGIG (reference sequence). DNA for the CDR3: TGTGCCTGGAGTGTAGGGCAGGGAAACACTGAAGCTTTCTTT. Translation gives CAWSVGQGNTEAFF.

This clone was observed a few times. This rearrangement joins TRBV5-4 to TRBJ2-1; 9 positions agree with TRBD1. Per germline, CDR1 SGHNT and CDR2 YYREEE (reference sequence). The CDR3 loop spans 13 amino acids. V was pared by 4 bases and J by 6 bases, with 2 bases of the junction left unmatched. CDR3 nucleotides: TGTGCCAGCAGCAGGGACAGGGCCAATGAGCAGTTCTTC. As protein: CASSRDRANEQFF.

This sequence joins TRBV11-1 and TRBJ2-7, with 10 positions matching TRBD1. From germline, CDR1 is SGHAT and CDR2 FQDESV (reference sequence). The trim removed 4 bases at V and 3 bases at J, leaving 6 bases unmatched. This CDR3 contains 15 residues. The CDR3 DNA is TGTGCCAGCAGCTCTGGACAGGGGGGACGCTACGAGCAGTACTTC. Translating gives CASSSGQGGRYEQYF.

This chain joins TRBV7-2 and TRBJ2-7; the D gene is possibly TRBD2 (6 bases). With 4 bases removed from V and 6 bases from J, the gap between germline ends came to 19 bases. The CDR3 is 15 amino acids. The germline CDR1 and CDR2 sequences are SGHTA and FQGNSA. The CDR3 here is CASSSVSGGGLEQYF. CDR3 nucleotide sequence: TGTGCCAGCAGCTCTGTATCTGGAGGAGGGCTCGAGCAGTACTTC. Full variable domain (rest looked up from reference TRBV7-2 and TRBJ2-7): GAGVSQSPSNKVTEKGKDVELRCDPISGHTALYWYRQSLGQGLEFLIYFQGNSAPDKSGLPSDRFSAERTGGSVSTLTIQRTQQEDSAVYLCASSSVSGGGLEQYFGPGTRLTVT.

As regards this clone: Other nucleotide sequences in the sample specify the same CDR3. The CDR3 nucleotides read TGTGCTAGTGGATTCGACAATGAGCAGTTCTTC. This codes for CASGFDNEQFF. The chain recombines TRBV12-5 with TRBJ2-1; D remains ambiguous. V was trimmed by 6 bases and J by 5 bases, leaving 5 bases between them. The CDR3 loop spans 11 amino acids. CDR1 and CDR2 (germline): LGHNT, FRNRAP.

This clone was found a few times. The junction shows a germline mismatch at one end, possibly a read error. The rearrangement uses TRBV4-1 and TRBJ2-1, with D unresolved. This CDR3 comprises 12 residues. CDR1 is MGHRA and CDR2 is YSYEKL in the germline V gene. CDR3 bases: TGCGCCCTTAGACACTCCGACAATGAGCAGTTCTTC. Amino acids: CALRHSDNEQFF.

The gene calls are TRBV4-2 and TRBJ2-1, with 13 bases aligning to TRBD2. The ends lost 5 bases at V and 8 bases at J; junction bases unmatched: 6. Germline assignment: CDR1 LGHNA and CDR2 YNFKEQ. The CDR3 contains 15 residues. Here the CDR3 reads CASSARTSGSDEQFF. Here the CDR3 DNA reads TGTGCCAGCAGCGCACGGACTAGCGGGAGTGATGAGCAGTTCTTC.

This clone has just a few counts. This chain connects TRBV25-1 to TRBJ2-5; TRBD2 matches 15 bases. The V gene end was trimmed by 4 bases and the J gene end by 1 base; junction bases not matched to a gene: 4. The CDR3 is made up of 17 amino acids. The V gene's germline CDR1 is MGHDK and CDR2 SYGVNS. The CDR3 region is CASSARTSGRAQETQYF. The CDR3 DNA reads TGTGCCAGCAGTGCCCGGACTAGCGGGAGGGCCCAAGAGACCCAGTACTTC.

This chain's CDR3 is CASSSPGQNTGELFF. DNA for the CDR3: TGTGCCAGTAGTAGCCCGGGACAGAACACCGGGGAGCTGTTTTTT. The chain is built from TRBV19 and TRBJ2-2; D might be TRBD1 (6 bases). Germline V CDR1 and CDR2: LNHDA, SQIVND (reference sequence). The length of the CDR3 is 15 residues. V lost 4 bases and J 1 base, leaving 10 bases between the germline ends.

This clone turned up a few times. Distinct nucleotide sequences in the sample also encode this CDR3. The chain couples TRBV30 to TRBJ1-5; the match to TRBD1 covers 10 bases. V dropped 0 bases and J dropped 4; count of bases not matched to a gene: 6. From germline, CDR1 is GTSNPN and CDR2 SVGIG (reference sequence). There are 16 residues in the CDR3. CDR3 residues: CAWSVLDRGSNQPQHF. CDR3 DNA: TGTGCCTGGAGTGTACTGGACAGGGGGTCAAATCAGCCCCAGCATTTT.

This clone was seen only a few times. V and J are TRBV5-6 and TRBJ2-2; 14 bases align to TRBD2. The CDR3 length is 15 residues. Germline CDR1 reads SGHDT; CDR2 reads YYEEEE. Trimming took 4 bases from V and 8 from J; bases not matched to a gene: 4. CDR3 coding DNA: TGTGCCAGCAGCCTAAGGACTAGCGGGAGGGGGGAGCTGTTTTTT. This translates into CASSLRTSGRGELFF.

This chain links TRBV28 with TRBJ1-2; D call uncertain. The CDR3 totals 14 residues. Germline CDR1 MDHEN, CDR2 SYDVKM. The ends were cut back, 2 bases at V and 8 bases at J, with 15 bases in the middle. In DNA form, the CDR3 reads TGTGCCAGCAGTTTAGGCGCCGGTCCTAGGGGCTACACCTTC. Its translation is CASSLGAGPRGYTF.